The table lists the clone carrying this TCR beta chain with a few counts. Antigen unknown. A much larger clone sits a single nucleotide away, making a read error possible. cDNA synthesis used the whole RNA isolate, giving expressed TCRB sequences. The repertoire was sequenced with immunoSEQ multiplex PCR; TCRdb's copy has only in-frame clones and lacks some. The sample lists more than 300,000 clones; around 9% were seen once. The ends were cut back, 5 bases at V and 2 bases at J, with 4 bases in the middle. Germline CDR1 reads SNHLY; CDR2 reads FYNNEI. CDR3 size: 11 residues. These data come from a study of beta chain features in type 1 diabetes. Turning to the study itself: When patients were set against healthy donors, age, gender and cell yields were similar.

Study results and limitations: PCR might preferentially amplify shorter templates, equally in patients and controls. Shorter TCRB CDR3s, moderately but significantly so, were found in Type 1 diabetes patients in all four CD4+ subsets. It was among patients, rather than healthy donors, that naive, central memory and Treg TCRB repertoires appeared more similar. Here, the possible influence of HLA type (on TCRB rearrangement) remained unresolved.

The V call is TRBV2, the J call TRBJ2-7; D ambiguous. Sample: central memory CD4+ T cells from blood. The sequence was obtained from a young man with type 1 diabetes. In DNA form, the CDR3 reads TGTGCCAGCAGTCAGACCTACGAGCAGTACTTC. Translation: CASSQTYEQYF. Full variable domain (missing parts from reference TRBV2 and TRBJ2-7): EPEVTQTPSHQVTQMGQEVILRCVPISNHLYFYWYRQILGQKVEFLVSFYNNEISEKSEIFDDQFSVERPDGSNFTLKIRSTKLEDSAMYFCASSQTYEQYFGPGTRLTVT.